The rows below give T cell receptor beta chains drawn from one sample of a study of cytomegalovirus exposure and HLA in healthy donors. The protocol was immunoSEQ multiplex PCR, while the TCRdb copy is restricted to in-frame clones and leaves out a portion. The sample lists around 100,000 clones, 55% to 75% occurring once. The sequenced material came from PBMCs. Every receptor here comes from a young man in good health and CMV-seropositive. Both conserved end residues are part of each CDR3. The order of the fields is D gene, V gene, J gene, clone size, CDR3 protein, CDR3 DNA. A D gene is named only where the DNA matches it firmly. A row's size may be missing; if present it is once, few, many or a size class.

d_gene: TRBD2; v_gene: TRBV7-6; j_gene: TRBJ2-3; abundance: few; CDR3aa: CASSFSPPTGLAPSTDTQYF; CDR3nt: TGTGCCAGCAGCTTTTCCCCCCCCACCGGACTAGCGCCATCCACAGATACGCAGTATTTT
d_gene: TRBD2; v_gene: TRBV5-1; j_gene: TRBJ2-5; abundance: -; CDR3aa: CASSLAPGLSGRGRETQYF; CDR3nt: TGCGCCAGCAGCTTGGCCCCGGGATTAAGCGGGAGGGGTCGAGAGACCCAGTACTTC
d_gene: TRBD1; v_gene: TRBV27; j_gene: TRBJ2-1; abundance: -; CDR3aa: CASSFFDRDEQFF; CDR3nt: TGTGCCAGCAGTTTCTTCGACAGGGATGAGCAGTTCTTC
d_gene: TRBD1; v_gene: TRBV28; j_gene: TRBJ2-6; abundance: -; CDR3aa: CASSLQDRGTGANVLTF; CDR3nt: TGTGCCAGCAGTTTACAGGACAGGGGGACCGGGGCCAACGTCCTGACTTTC
d_gene: -; v_gene: TRBV11-3; j_gene: TRBJ1-4; abundance: -; CDR3aa: CASSLGLLGAGVNEKLFF; CDR3nt: TGTGCCAGCAGCTTAGGACTCCTGGGGGCAGGAGTTAATGAAAAACTGTTTTTT
d_gene: TRBD1; v_gene: TRBV6-1; j_gene: TRBJ1-5; abundance: -; CDR3aa: CASSGRTGRGNQPQHF; CDR3nt: TGTGCCAGCAGTGGACGGACAGGGCGAGGCAATCAGCCCCAGCATTTT
d_gene: -; v_gene: TRBV19; j_gene: TRBJ1-2; abundance: -; CDR3aa: CASSIIRGGRGIERNYGYTF; CDR3nt: TGTGCCAGTAGTATTATAAGGGGGGGCCGGGGTATCGAAAGGAACTATGGCTACACCTTC
d_gene: TRBD1; v_gene: TRBV28; j_gene: TRBJ1-1; abundance: few; CDR3aa: CASSPPLGGNTEAFF; CDR3nt: TGTGCCAGCAGTCCCCCGTTAGGGGGCAACACTGAAGCTTTCTTT
d_gene: -; v_gene: TRBV5-1; j_gene: TRBJ2-1; abundance: -; CDR3aa: CASSPREQGYNEQFF; CDR3nt: TGCGCCAGCAGCCCGCGGGAGCAGGGGTACAATGAGCAGTTCTTC
d_gene: TRBD1; v_gene: TRBV5-1; j_gene: TRBJ1-2; abundance: few; CDR3aa: CASSPGTGGVYGYTF; CDR3nt: TGCGCCAGCAGTCCCGGAACAGGGGGCGTTTATGGCTACACCTTC
d_gene: -; v_gene: TRBV5-1; j_gene: TRBJ2-5; abundance: -; CDR3aa: CASSLAGDPPETQYF; CDR3nt: TGCGCCAGCAGCTTGGCCGGGGATCCCCCGGAGACCCAGTACTTC
d_gene: -; v_gene: TRBV30; j_gene: TRBJ1-5; abundance: -; CDR3aa: CAWRSGVNQPQHF; CDR3nt: TGTGCCTGGAGGTCGGGGGTCAATCAGCCCCAGCATTTT
d_gene: -; v_gene: TRBV10-3; j_gene: TRBJ1-1; abundance: -; CDR3aa: CAIDLGQEGTEAFF; CDR3nt: TGTGCCATCGATTTAGGCCAGGAGGGCACTGAAGCTTTCTTT
d_gene: -; v_gene: TRBV10-3; j_gene: TRBJ2-1; abundance: -; CDR3aa: CAIIRGQSEALYNEQFF; CDR3nt: TGTGCCATCATAAGAGGACAGTCCGAAGCCCTATACAATGAGCAGTTCTTC
d_gene: TRBD1; v_gene: TRBV29-1; j_gene: TRBJ1-2; abundance: -; CDR3aa: CSVEGTGYYGYTF; CDR3nt: TGCAGCGTTGAAGGGACAGGTTACTATGGCTACACCTTC
d_gene: -; v_gene: TRBV6-1; j_gene: TRBJ2-2; abundance: -; CDR3aa: CASSEGGGTGELFF; CDR3nt: TGTGCCAGCAGTGAAGGTGGAGGAACCGGGGAGCTGTTTTTT
d_gene: -; v_gene: TRBV28; j_gene: TRBJ1-2; abundance: few; CDR3aa: CASSSGLRGYTF; CDR3nt: TGTGCCAGCAGTTCCGGACTGCGCGGATACACCTTC
d_gene: -; v_gene: TRBV11-3; j_gene: TRBJ1-1; abundance: -; CDR3aa: CASSFERNTEAFF; CDR3nt: TGTGCCAGCAGCTTCGAGAGGAACACTGAAGCTTTCTTT
d_gene: TRBD1; v_gene: TRBV30; j_gene: TRBJ1-1; abundance: -; CDR3aa: CAWRGQGFAEAFF; CDR3nt: TGTGCCTGGAGGGGACAGGGGTTCGCTGAAGCTTTCTTT
d_gene: -; v_gene: TRBV5-1; j_gene: TRBJ1-1; abundance: -; CDR3aa: CASSLEGNRGTEAFF; CDR3nt: TGCGCCAGCAGCTTGGAAGGGAATAGGGGAACTGAAGCTTTCTTT
d_gene: -; v_gene: TRBV19; j_gene: TRBJ1-4; abundance: -; CDR3aa: CASNVPGTNEKLFF; CDR3nt: TGTGCCAGTAACGTACCGGGAACTAATGAAAAACTGTTTTTT
d_gene: -; v_gene: TRBV25-1; j_gene: TRBJ1-1; abundance: -; CDR3aa: CASTQGIITEAFF; CDR3nt: TGTGCCAGCACGCAGGGGATAATCACTGAAGCTTTCTTT
d_gene: -; v_gene: TRBV28; j_gene: TRBJ1-5; abundance: -; CDR3aa: CASSRENSNQPQHF; CDR3nt: TGTGCCAGCAGTAGAGAGAATAGCAATCAGCCCCAGCATTTT
d_gene: -; v_gene: TRBV27; j_gene: TRBJ1-2; abundance: -; CDR3aa: CASSLSAGTSYGYTF; CDR3nt: TGTGCCAGCAGTTTATCGGCCGGGACAAGCTATGGCTACACCTTC
d_gene: -; v_gene: TRBV7-2; j_gene: TRBJ2-1; abundance: -; CDR3aa: CASSLGRDHNEQFF; CDR3nt: TGTGCCAGCAGCTTAGGGCGGGACCACAATGAGCAGTTCTTC
d_gene: -; v_gene: TRBV19; j_gene: TRBJ1-5; abundance: -; CDR3aa: CASSIAGNQPQHF; CDR3nt: TGTGCCAGTAGTATAGCAGGGAATCAGCCCCAGCATTTT
d_gene: -; v_gene: TRBV4-3; j_gene: TRBJ2-3; abundance: -; CDR3aa: CASSPSGASGIDTQYF; CDR3nt: TGCGCCAGCAGCCCCTCGGGGGCCAGCGGGATTGATACGCAGTATTTT
d_gene: TRBD1; v_gene: TRBV18; j_gene: TRBJ1-2; abundance: few; CDR3aa: CASSPGTGPHYGYTF; CDR3nt: TGTGCCAGCTCACCCGGGACAGGGCCTCACTATGGCTACACCTTC
d_gene: -; v_gene: TRBV7-3; j_gene: TRBJ2-3; abundance: -; CDR3aa: CASSPPGGDTQYF; CDR3nt: TGTGCCAGCAGCCCCCCAGGCGGGGATACGCAGTATTTT
d_gene: -; v_gene: TRBV9; j_gene: TRBJ2-1; abundance: -; CDR3aa: CASSVALEGKQFF; CDR3nt: TGTGCCAGCAGCGTAGCTCTGGAGGGTAAGCAGTTCTTC
d_gene: TRBD2; v_gene: TRBV5-1; j_gene: TRBJ2-5; abundance: -; CDR3aa: CASSGGGGNQETQYF; CDR3nt: TGCGCCAGCAGCGGGGGGGGAGGAAACCAAGAGACCCAGTACTTC
d_gene: -; v_gene: TRBV27; j_gene: TRBJ2-1; abundance: few; CDR3aa: CASSLSEGSYNEQFF; CDR3nt: TGTGCCAGCAGTTTATCGGAGGGTTCCTACAATGAGCAGTTCTTC
d_gene: -; v_gene: TRBV21-1; j_gene: TRBJ1-1; abundance: -; CDR3aa: CASSSYRARTEAFF; CDR3nt: TGTGCCAGCAGCAGTTACAGGGCCCGGACTGAAGCTTTCTTT
d_gene: -; v_gene: TRBV7-9; j_gene: TRBJ1-2; abundance: -; CDR3aa: CASSPGDGSLYGYTF; CDR3nt: TGTGCCAGCAGCCCAGGGGACGGATCTTTATATGGCTACACCTTC
d_gene: TRBD2; v_gene: TRBV7-3; j_gene: TRBJ2-7; abundance: few; CDR3aa: CASSLMGGSKYF; CDR3nt: TGTGCCAGCAGCTTAATGGGGGGGTCAAAGTACTTC
d_gene: TRBD2; v_gene: TRBV7-2; j_gene: TRBJ2-5; abundance: -; CDR3aa: CASSLGTSKKTQYF; CDR3nt: TGTGCCAGCAGCCTGGGGACTAGTAAGAAGACCCAGTACTTC
d_gene: -; v_gene: TRBV6-5; j_gene: TRBJ1-2; abundance: -; CDR3aa: CASSSPGHGYTF; CDR3nt: TGTGCCAGCAGTTCTCCAGGGCATGGCTACACCTTC
d_gene: -; v_gene: TRBV27; j_gene: TRBJ2-1; abundance: -; CDR3aa: CASSLSSYNEQFF; CDR3nt: TGTGCCAGCAGTCTCTCCTCCTACAATGAGCAGTTCTTC
d_gene: -; v_gene: TRBV9; j_gene: TRBJ2-7; abundance: -; CDR3aa: CASSVDPLRGESLYEQYF; CDR3nt: TGTGCCAGCAGCGTAGACCCACTTCGGGGAGAGAGCCTCTATGAGCAGTACTTC
d_gene: -; v_gene: TRBV28; j_gene: TRBJ1-5; abundance: -; CDR3aa: CASSLTPQGRDQPQHF; CDR3nt: TGTGCCAGCAGTTTAACCCCTCAAGGCCGGGATCAGCCCCAGCATTTT
d_gene: -; v_gene: TRBV18; j_gene: TRBJ2-1; abundance: -; CDR3aa: CASSPPGIRGEQFF; CDR3nt: TGTGCCAGCTCACCACCGGGGATAAGGGGTGAGCAGTTCTTC
d_gene: -; v_gene: TRBV19; j_gene: TRBJ2-3; abundance: -; CDR3aa: CASSIDRTASTDTQYF; CDR3nt: TGTGCCAGTAGTATAGATCGGACTGCTAGCACAGATACGCAGTATTTT